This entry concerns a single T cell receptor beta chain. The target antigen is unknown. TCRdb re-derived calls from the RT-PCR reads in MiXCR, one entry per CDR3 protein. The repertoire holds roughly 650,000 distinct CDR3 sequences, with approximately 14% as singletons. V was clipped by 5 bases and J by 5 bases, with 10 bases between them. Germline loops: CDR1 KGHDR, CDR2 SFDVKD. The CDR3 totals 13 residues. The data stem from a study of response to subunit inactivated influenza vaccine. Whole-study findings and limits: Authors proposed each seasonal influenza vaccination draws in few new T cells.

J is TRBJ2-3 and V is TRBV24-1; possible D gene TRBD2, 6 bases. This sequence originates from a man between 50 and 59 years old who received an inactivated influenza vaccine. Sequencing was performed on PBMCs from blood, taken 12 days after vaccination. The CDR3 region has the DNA TGTGCCACCAGTGCCCTCGGGGGAGATACGCAGTATTTT. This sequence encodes CATSALGGDTQYF.